This entry lists 14 T cell receptor beta chains sequenced from one sample in a study of cytomegalovirus exposure and HLA in healthy donors. PCR used 60 Vbeta primers and 13 Jbeta primers. Some clones are missing from TCRdb's copy, which holds only in-frame ones; the method was immunoSEQ multiplex PCR. The sample has some 150,000 clones; around 79% are singletons. Sequenced input: PBMCs. The source of these receptors is a man aged 45-60 years in good health and CMV-seropositive.

The chain recombines TRBV5-1 with TRBJ1-4, with D possibly matching TRBD1 (6 bases). V was trimmed by 4 bases and J by 8 bases, leaving 18 bases between them. The germline V gene encodes CDR1 SGHRS and CDR2 YFSETQ. This CDR3 contains 15 residues. The DNA of the CDR3 is TGCGCCAGCAGCAAAGGGACAACAGCGGGGGAAAAACTGTTTTTT. Translated, it gives CASSKGTTAGEKLFF.

The V gene is TRBV15, the J gene TRBJ2-2; 9 nucleotides agree with TRBD2. The CDR3 contains 16 residues. V was clipped by 0 bases and J by 6 bases; unmatched bases: 5. The germline CDR1 and CDR2 sequences are LNHNV and YYDKDF (reference sequence). CDR3 amino acids: CATSRDKGLAPGELFF. The CDR3 nucleotides read TGTGCCACCAGCAGAGATAAGGGACTAGCCCCCGGGGAGCTGTTTTTT.

The genes are TRBV5-1 and TRBJ2-1; 10 bases agree with TRBD2. This CDR3 is 17 amino acids long. Looked up from germline, CDR1 is SGHRS and CDR2 is YFSETQ. With 0 bases clipped from V and 7 bases from J, the junction kept 10 bases outside the gene matches. The CDR3 DNA is TGCGCCAGCAGCTTGGGGACTAGCGGAAGTATTTGGAATGAGCAGTTCTTC. Protein sequence: CASSLGTSGSIWNEQFF.

The chain combines TRBV5-4 with TRBJ1-2; 10 positions match TRBD1. The ends lost 4 bases at V and 7 bases at J; junction bases unmatched: 10. This CDR3 comprises 15 residues. From germline, CDR1 is SGHNT and CDR2 YYREEE (reference sequence). This CDR3 reads CASSLGDRGLGGYTF. Written as DNA, the CDR3 is TGTGCCAGCAGCCTCGGGGACAGGGGATTAGGTGGCTACACCTTC.

V and J are TRBV11-2 and TRBJ2-5, with 9 nucleotides matching TRBD2. The J call is in doubt because the DNA end fits TRBJ2-7 better. Per the germline V gene, CDR1 is SGHAT and CDR2 is FQNNGV. The CDR3 has 15 residues. The CDR3 loop reads CASSLDLREGPEQYF. The CDR3 DNA is TGTGCCAGCAGCTTAGATCTGCGGGAGGGCCCCGAGCAGTACTTC.

This chain connects TRBV5-5 to TRBJ2-7, with unresolved D. This CDR3 region has 16 residues. The V gene lost 1 base and the J gene lost 5 bases, with 19 bases spanning the gap. Germline V gene sequence: CDR1 SGHKS, CDR2 YYEKEE (reference sequence). The CDR3 here is CASSLPIHGFLDEQYF. Written as DNA, the CDR3 is TGTGCCAGCAGCTTGCCCATACACGGGTTTTTGGACGAGCAGTACTTC.

This chain links TRBV2 with TRBJ2-6; 7 bases align to TRBD1. Trimming took 6 bases from V and 2 from J; bases not matched to a gene: 4. This CDR3 comprises 15 residues. Per the germline V gene, CDR1 is SNHLY and CDR2 is FYNNEI. As DNA, the CDR3 is TGTGCCAGCAGCCCCGACAGGGCTGGGGCCAACGTCCTGACTTTC. Protein: CASSPDRAGANVLTF. Filled out from reference TRBV2 and TRBJ2-6, the complete variable domain reads EPEVTQTPSHQVTQMGQEVILRCVPISNHLYFYWYRQILGQKVEFLVSFYNNEISEKSEIFDDQFSVERPDGSNFTLKIRSTKLEDSAMYFCASSPDRAGANVLTFGAGSRLTVL.

This clone was recorded once. This rearrangement joins TRBV25-1 to TRBJ1-2; D unclear. The CDR3 is 12 residues long. The V gene's germline CDR1 is MGHDK and CDR2 SYGVNS. The V end was cut by 1 base, the J end by 7 bases, with 7 bases between. The DNA for the CDR3 is TGTGCCAGCAGTGAATTAGACTCTGGCTACACCTTC. Its translation: CASSELDSGYTF.

The rearrangement links TRBV6-6 to TRBJ2-7; 7 positions agree with TRBD1. Germline V lookup: CDR1 MNHNY, CDR2 SVGAGI (reference sequence). The length of the CDR3 is 16 residues. V shed 0 bases and J 4 bases; nucleotides not matched to a gene: 9. The CDR3 DNA follows: TGTGCCAGCAGTTACTCCTCGACAGGGCAAGGGTACGAGCAGTACTTC. Its translation is CASSYSSTGQGYEQYF.

The rearrangement uses TRBV5-1 and TRBJ2-5; the match to TRBD2 covers 7 bases. The CDR3 is 16 residues long. Germline lookup yields CDR1 SGHRS and CDR2 YFSETQ. Germline trimming cut 2 bases from V and 5 bases from J; bases unmatched to any gene: 12. The CDR3 DNA reads as TGCGCCAGCAGCTTCGGGGACCTCGCGGGAGCTGAGACCCAGTACTTC. Translating it yields CASSFGDLAGAETQYF.

V usage is TRBV18 and J usage is TRBJ2-3; 7 nucleotides align to TRBD2. CDR1 and CDR2 from the germline V gene are KGHSH and LQKENI. J lost 1 base, V lost 2 bases, and 3 bases had no gene match. CDR3 size: 15 residues. The CDR3 DNA sequence: TGTGCCAGCTCACCAGGACTAGGTGGCACAGATACGCAGTATTTT. Translated, it gives CASSPGLGGTDTQYF. The whole variable domain, filled in from reference TRBV18 and TRBJ2-3, reads NAGVMQNPRHLVRRRGQEARLRCSPMKGHSHVYWYRQLPEEGLKFMVYLQKENIIDESGMPKERFSAEFPKEGPSILRIQQVVRGDSAAYFCASSPGLGGTDTQYFGPGTRLTVL.

V gene TRBV11-2 combines with J gene TRBJ2-7; 14 bases match TRBD2. The CDR3 is made up of 14 amino acids. The junction had 7 bases not matched to a gene; V was cut back by 6 bases and J by 9 bases. Germline CDR1 SGHAT, CDR2 FQNNGV. As DNA, the CDR3 is TGTGCCAGCAGTTCGGGACTAGCGGGAGTGGCGCAGTACTTC. Protein sequence: CASSSGLAGVAQYF. The whole variable domain, remainder taken from reference TRBV11-2 and TRBJ2-7, is EAGVAQSPRYKIIEKRQSVAFWCNPISGHATLYWYQQILGQGPKLLIQFQNNGVVDDSQLPKDRFSAERLKGVDSTLKIQPAKLEDSAVYLCASSSGLAGVAQYFGPGTRLTVT.

There are a few counts of this clone. V and J are TRBV10-3 and TRBJ1-6, with TRBD1 matching 7 bases. The J segment lost 9 bases and the V segment lost 2 bases, leaving 7 bases of the junction unmatched. The CDR3 is 15 amino acids. Germline values: CDR1 ENHRY, CDR2 SYGVKD. The DNA of the CDR3 is TGTGCCATCAGTGAGGACAGGGTACTCTCTTCACCCCTCCACTTT. Its protein product is CAISEDRVLSSPLHF.

The chain carries TRBV2 and TRBJ2-2; possible D gene TRBD2, 7 bases. Trimming removed 7 bases from V and 4 bases from J, with 19 bases in between. CDR1 is SNHLY, CDR2 FYNNEI, per germline. This CDR3 contains 16 residues. CDR3 sequence: CASTKPGGDLTGELFF. In DNA, the CDR3 is TGTGCCAGCACAAAACCGGGGGGCGACCTCACCGGGGAGCTGTTTTTT.